The 31 T cell receptor beta chains presented below share a single source sample, sequenced in a study of OX40 agonist ivuxolimab in advanced cancers. The library was built by means of the immunoSEQ multiplex PCR assay. TCRdb holds this immuneACCESS table with in-frame rearrangements only. Some clones are missing; in checked studies, unresolved V genes explain under half, and the rest has no known cause. For this sample the table gives about 18,000 clones, of which around three quarters were detected only once. The top ten clones comprise approximately 14% of the sample. Sequenced here: CD4+ or CD8+ T cells sorted from blood, sampled in a trial of the OX40 agonist ivuxolimab. These receptor sequences come from an adult with an advanced solid tumor such as melanoma, head and neck, liver or kidney cancer.

This clone occurred once. J is TRBJ1-3 and V is TRBV6-5; no firm D call. The germline gives CDR1 MNHEY, CDR2 SVGAGI. V lost 6 bases and J 0 bases, leaving 12 bases between the germline ends. The CDR3 is made up of 15 amino acids. The DNA for the CDR3 is TGTGCCAGCAGACCGACCGCACTCTCTGGAAACACCATATATTTT. It encodes CASRPTALSGNTIYF.

The chain has TRBV9 and TRBJ2-1; no firm D call. CDR1 and CDR2 from the germline V gene are SGDLS and YYNGEE. The CDR3 is made up of 13 amino acids. Trimming cost V 5 bases and J 5 bases, with 11 bases left between them. The CDR3 loop is CASRRVEDNEQFF. The CDR3, as DNA: TGTGCCAGCAGACGGGTGGAAGACAATGAGCAGTTCTTC. The full variable domain, completed using reference TRBV9 and TRBJ2-1, is DSGVTQTPKHLITATGQRVTLRCSPRSGDLSVYWYQQSLDQGLQFLIQYYNGEERAKGNILERFSAQQFPDLHSELNLSSLELGDSALYFCASRRVEDNEQFFGPGTRLTVL.

The chain has TRBV14 and TRBJ1-6; TRBD1 aligns across 10 bases. V was pared by 4 bases and J by 13 bases, with 7 bases of the junction left unmatched. The CDR3 totals 14 residues. The germline gives CDR1 SGHDN, CDR2 FVKESK. The CDR3 loop reads CASSRTGGQPPLHF. As DNA, the CDR3 is TGTGCCAGCAGCCGGACAGGGGGACAGCCCCCCCTCCACTTT.

This rearrangement joins TRBV25-1 to TRBJ2-7; 9 bases fit TRBD2. Trimming took 3 bases from V and 3 from J; bases not matched to a gene: 9. The germline V gene has CDR1 MGHDK and CDR2 SYGVNS. The CDR3 contains 16 residues. The CDR3 nucleotides are TGTGCCAGCAGTGACTACCGACTAGCGGCCCACTACGAGCAGTACTTC. Its translation is CASSDYRLAAHYEQYF.

The V call is TRBV7-2, the J call TRBJ2-7, with D possibly called TRBD1 or TRBD2 (5 bases each). The V gene lost 1 base and the J gene lost 2 bases, with 15 bases spanning the gap. This CDR3 is built from 16 residues. Per germline, CDR1 SGHTA and CDR2 FQGNSA. CDR3 DNA sequence: TGTGCCAGCAGCTTAGGGTCGGGGCTCCTCACCTACGAGCAGTACTTC. Translation gives CASSLGSGLLTYEQYF.

V usage is TRBV27 and J usage is TRBJ1-2; a possible D gene is TRBD1 (5 bases). From germline, CDR1 is MNHEY and CDR2 SMNVEV (reference sequence). Trimming removed 5 bases from V and 2 bases from J, with 15 bases in between. The length of the CDR3 is 15 residues. The CDR3 DNA is TGTGCCAGCAGTCCAAGACTGACAGTGAACTATGGCTACACCTTC. Protein product: CASSPRLTVNYGYTF.

This clone was found a few times. The chain recombines TRBV15 with TRBJ2-7; the D gene could be TRBD1 or TRBD2 (6 bases each). The CDR3 spans 16 residues. V was pared by 5 bases and J by 6 bases, with 23 bases between. Germline V gene lookup returns CDR1 LNHNV and CDR2 YYDKDF (reference sequence). CDR3 sequence reads: CATSPEGGSLIGEQYF. The CDR3 DNA is TGTGCCACCAGCCCGGAGGGGGGATCTCTGATTGGCGAGCAGTACTTC. The full variable domain, its missing parts supplied by reference TRBV15 and TRBJ2-7, is DAMVIQNPRYQVTQFGKPVTLSCSQTLNHNVMYWYQQKSSQAPKLLFHYYDKDFNNEADTPDNFQSRRPNTSFCFLDIRSPGLGDTAMYLCATSPEGGSLIGEQYFGPGTRLTVT.

This clone was detected only a few times. CDR3 amino acids: CARGDYEQYF. CDR3 nucleotides: TGTGCCAGAGGGGATTACGAGCAGTACTTC. This rearrangement joins TRBV2 to TRBJ2-7, with D possibly being TRBD1 (5 bases). The CDR3 sequence is 10 residues long. Germline V lookup: CDR1 SNHLY, CDR2 FYNNEI. V lost 9 bases and J lost 4, with 7 bases in between.

Here the CDR3 DNA reads TGTGCCAGCAGCCGAAGCGGGGGGGTCACAAGCAATGAGCAGTTCTTC. Translated: CASSRSGGVTSNEQFF. This sequence joins TRBV9 and TRBJ2-1; 10 nucleotides match TRBD2. The CDR3 is 16 residues long. Germline assignment: CDR1 SGDLS and CDR2 YYNGEE. V shed 4 bases and J 6 bases; nucleotides not matched to a gene: 10.

The chain employs TRBV4-1 and TRBJ1-4; D gene uncertain. Germline lookup yields CDR1 MGHRA and CDR2 YSYEKL. The CDR3 is 15 residues long. Trimming removed 5 bases at V and 2 bases at J, with 12 bases between. Written as DNA, the CDR3 is TGCGCCAGCAGCGCCCCAAGGGCCACTAATGAAAAACTGTTTTTT. The encoded protein is CASSAPRATNEKLFF.

V is TRBV5-1 and J is TRBJ1-1, with D unclear. The CDR3 extends over 13 amino acids. Trimming removed 5 bases from V and 1 base from J, with 9 bases in between. Germline CDR1 is SGHRS and CDR2 is YFSETQ. DNA of the CDR3: TGCGCCAGCAGTACTAGTTGGAACACTGAAGCTTTCTTT. Translation gives CASSTSWNTEAFF.

This clone ranks as medium-sized (0.01 to 0.1%). This rearrangement joins TRBV6-5 to TRBJ1-1, with D possibly TRBD1 on 5 matching bases. Trimming took off 6 bases at V and 5 bases at J, with 10 bases between the two ends. Germline V gene lookup returns CDR1 MNHEY and CDR2 SVGAGI. CDR3 length equals 12 residues. As DNA, the CDR3 is TGTGCCAGCAGCTACGGGGGGACTGAAGCTTTCTTT. Encoded protein: CASSYGGTEAFF.

V and J are TRBV7-8 and TRBJ2-1; TRBD1 matches at 8 bases. Germline values: CDR1 SGHVS, CDR2 FQNEAQ. The junction had 6 bases not matched to a gene; V was cut back by 6 bases and J by 5 bases. This CDR3 spans 14 amino acids. The CDR3 here is CASRRETGDNEQFF. CDR3 bases: TGTGCCAGCAGGCGAGAGACAGGGGACAATGAGCAGTTCTTC.

This chain uses TRBV4-2 with TRBJ2-2; TRBD1 or TRBD2 may be the D gene (5 bases each). Trimming cost V 1 base and J 3 bases, with 6 bases left between them. Germline V gene lookup returns CDR1 LGHNA and CDR2 YNFKEQ. There are 14 residues in the CDR3. CDR3 amino acids: CASSQVGDTGELFF. In DNA, the CDR3 is TGTGCCAGCAGCCAAGTGGGGGACACCGGGGAGCTGTTTTTT.

The CDR3 DNA follows: TGTGCCAGCAGCTTATCCCGAAACACTGAAGCTTTCTTT. Its translation: CASSLSRNTEAFF. The chain employs TRBV7-2 and TRBJ1-1, with D uncertain. The germline V and J ends were trimmed by 2 bases and 2 bases, with 6 bases remaining between them. CDR1 and CDR2 from the germline V gene are SGHTA and FQGNSA. The CDR3 totals 13 residues.

V and J are TRBV7-3 and TRBJ2-2, with 10 bases matching TRBD2. Germline V lookup: CDR1 SGHTA, CDR2 FQGTGA. J was trimmed by 7 bases and V by 0 bases; bases with no gene match: 8. CDR3 length: 17 amino acids. The CDR3 DNA reads as TGTGCCAGCAGCTTAACTGCGGCTAGCGGGAGTATCGGGGAGCTGTTTTTT. Its translation is CASSLTAASGSIGELFF.

The V call is TRBV19, the J call TRBJ2-4, with D unresolved. CDR3 length: 13 residues. Germline-derived CDR1 and CDR2 are LNHDA and SQIVND (reference sequence). V lost 8 bases to trimming and J lost 2 bases, with 10 bases between them. The CDR3 region has the DNA TGTGCCAGTGTGGGCGAGACCAAAAACATTCAGTACTTC. Its translation: CASVGETKNIQYF.

The chain joins TRBV7-9 to TRBJ2-1; the match to TRBD2 covers 11 bases. CDR1 SEHNR and CDR2 FQNEAQ come from the germline V gene (reference sequence). V was clipped by 3 bases and J by 7 bases; unmatched bases: 14. This CDR3 contains 18 residues. This CDR3 is CASSLGSGGAPGLNEQFF. The CDR3 DNA sequence: TGTGCCAGCAGCTTGGGTAGCGGGGGGGCCCCCGGTCTTAATGAGCAGTTCTTC.

The chain couples TRBV7-2 to TRBJ2-7; maybe TRBD2 (5 bases). The germline gives CDR1 SGHTA, CDR2 FQGNSA. Trimming removed 3 bases at V and 2 bases at J, with 11 bases between. The CDR3 totals 14 residues. CDR3 coding DNA: TGTGCCAGCAGCTTCCAAATAGCGACCTACGAGCAGTACTTC. Translation: CASSFQIATYEQYF.

The chain carries TRBV9 and TRBJ1-3, with TRBD1 identical over 7 bases. The CDR3 covers 16 residues. From germline, CDR1 is SGDLS and CDR2 YYNGEE. After removal of 0 bases from V and 0 bases from J, the junction contained 3 bases not matched to a gene. The CDR3 reads CASSVVGTVSGNTIYF. The DNA for the CDR3 is TGTGCCAGCAGCGTAGTGGGGACAGTCTCTGGAAACACCATATATTTT.

A single count supports this clone. The rearrangement uses TRBV30 and TRBJ2-2; the D gene is possibly TRBD1 (5 bases). The CDR3 contains 13 residues. In germline, CDR1 is GTSNPN, CDR2 SVGIG (reference sequence). V lost 2 bases and J lost 6, with 10 bases in between. The DNA of the CDR3 is TGTGCCTGGAGTAGGCAAGGGGCCGGGGAGCTGTTTTTT. Encoded protein: CAWSRQGAGELFF.

The V and J genes are TRBV7-2 and TRBJ1-5, with TRBD1 identical over 10 bases. V lost 3 bases to trimming and J lost 6 bases; unmatched junction nucleotides: 5. Germline assignment: CDR1 SGHTA and CDR2 FQGNSA. CDR3 length: 15 residues. The CDR3 nucleotides read TGTGCCAGCAGCTTTACGACAGGGGGCGGTCAGCCCCAGCATTTT. It translates to CASSFTTGGGQPQHF.

V gene TRBV30 combines with J gene TRBJ2-6; the match to TRBD1 covers 9 bases. CDR3 size: 17 residues. The J segment lost 0 bases and the V segment lost 8 bases, leaving 11 bases of the junction unmatched. The V gene's germline CDR1 is GTSNPN and CDR2 SVGIG (reference sequence). CDR3 coding DNA: TGTGCCCTTCTCCGGGACAGGGTTTCCTCTGGGGCCAACGTCCTGACTTTC. Protein product: CALLRDRVSSGANVLTF.

The rearrangement joins TRBV9 to TRBJ2-1, with D unresolved. The V gene lost 4 bases and the J gene lost 7 bases, with 9 bases spanning the gap. The CDR3 totals 12 residues. Germline V gene sequence: CDR1 SGDLS, CDR2 YYNGEE. CDR3 residues: CASSFNPNEQFF. CDR3 in DNA: TGTGCCAGCAGCTTTAACCCGAATGAGCAGTTCTTC.

Only a few counts were recorded for this clone. In DNA, the CDR3 is TGTGCCAGCAGTTCGCTCAGGGGGCAGGGTGGCTACACCTTC. Translation: CASSSLRGQGGYTF. The chain uses TRBV28 and TRBJ1-2; TRBD1 aligns across 8 bases. CDR3 length: 14 residues. V dropped 4 bases and J dropped 7; count of bases not matched to a gene: 8. Per the germline V gene, CDR1 is MDHEN and CDR2 is SYDVKM.

The rearrangement uses TRBV19 and TRBJ2-7; 10 nucleotides match TRBD1. Looked up from germline, CDR1 is LNHDA and CDR2 is SQIVND (reference sequence). The CDR3 loop spans 15 amino acids. With V trimmed by 5 bases and J by 5 bases, 9 bases remained unmatched. For the CDR3, the DNA is TGTGCCAGTAGTGCCAACCGGGACAGGGGCAACGAGCAGTACTTC. Its protein is CASSANRDRGNEQYF.

The chain links TRBV7-2 to TRBJ1-5, with no clear D. Trimming took 3 bases from V and 3 from J, leaving 12 bases between them. There are 15 residues in the CDR3. Per the germline V gene, CDR1 is SGHTA and CDR2 is FQGNSA. The CDR3 nucleotides read TGTGCCAGCAGCTTCAACGGGTTTGACAATCAGCCCCAGCATTTT. Its translation: CASSFNGFDNQPQHF.

This clone was picked up one time. V is TRBV5-4 and J is TRBJ2-3; 9 bases align to TRBD2. CDR1 is SGHNT, CDR2 YYREEE, per germline (reference sequence). The CDR3 has 16 amino acids. Unmatched junction bases numbered 3, after V lost 1 base and J lost 0 bases. The CDR3 loop is CASSLSGLASTDTQYF. As DNA, the CDR3 is TGTGCCAGCAGCTTGTCAGGACTAGCGAGCACAGATACGCAGTATTTT.

The CDR3 region is CASSEAAGAGYGYTF. The CDR3 DNA reads as TGTGCCAGCAGTGAAGCGGCGGGGGCTGGGTATGGCTACACCTTC. The rearrangement links TRBV6-1 to TRBJ1-2, with a tentative D call TRBD1 (6 bases). The CDR3 is 15 residues long. V was pared by 0 bases and J by 5 bases, with 13 bases between. The germline gives CDR1 MNHNS, CDR2 SASEGT.

The genes are TRBV11-3 and TRBJ2-4; 9 nucleotides match TRBD2. The CDR3 contains 16 residues. J gave up 7 bases and V 1 base, and 8 bases lay outside the gene matches. Germline V gives CDR1 SGHNT, CDR2 YENEEA. The CDR3: CASSLVGRTSGNIQYF. The CDR3 region has the DNA TGTGCCAGCAGCTTAGTCGGGCGAACTAGCGGGAACATTCAGTACTTC.

V gene TRBV19 combines with J gene TRBJ2-1; 7 bases line up with TRBD1. This CDR3 region has 13 residues. J lost 14 bases, V lost 0 bases, and 7 bases had no gene match. The germline V gene has CDR1 LNHDA and CDR2 SQIVND (reference sequence). The CDR3 DNA reads TGTGCCAGTAGTATAGACTACAGGGGAGAGGAGTTCTTC. Protein sequence: CASSIDYRGEEFF.